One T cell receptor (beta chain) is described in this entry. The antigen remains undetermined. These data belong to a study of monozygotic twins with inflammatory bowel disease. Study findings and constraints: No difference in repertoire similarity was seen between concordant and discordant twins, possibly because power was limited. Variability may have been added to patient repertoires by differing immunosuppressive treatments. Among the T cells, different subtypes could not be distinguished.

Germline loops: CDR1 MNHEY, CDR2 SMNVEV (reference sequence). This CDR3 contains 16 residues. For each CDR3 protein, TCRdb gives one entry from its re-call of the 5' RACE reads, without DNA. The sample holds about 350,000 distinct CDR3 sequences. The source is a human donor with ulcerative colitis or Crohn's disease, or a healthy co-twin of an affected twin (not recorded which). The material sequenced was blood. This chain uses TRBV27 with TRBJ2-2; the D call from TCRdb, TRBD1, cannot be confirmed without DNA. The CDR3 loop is CASSLPGGANTGELFF.